These 17 T cell receptor beta chains were sequenced from one sample in a study of cytomegalovirus exposure and HLA in healthy donors. Researchers ran the PCR with 60 Vbeta and 13 Jbeta primers. The protocol was immunoSEQ multiplex PCR, while the TCRdb copy is restricted to in-frame clones and leaves out a portion. The sample has about 79,000 clones, around two thirds seen once. Sequenced: PBMCs. These receptor sequences come from a woman in her fifties or sixties in good health and CMV-seropositive.

The chain has TRBV5-6 and TRBJ1-6, with 10 positions matching TRBD1. Germline V gene lookup returns CDR1 SGHDT and CDR2 YYEEEE. Germline trimming cut 4 bases from V and 0 bases from J; bases unmatched to any gene: 10. CDR3 length equals 19 residues. DNA for the CDR3: TGTGCCAGCAGCGGCACCGGGACAGGGGTCAACTCCTATAATTCACCCCTCCACTTT. Translated: CASSGTGTGVNSYNSPLHF.

This chain joins TRBV19 and TRBJ2-1; TRBD1 aligns across 11 bases. Germline lookup yields CDR1 LNHDA and CDR2 SQIVND (reference sequence). J lost 6 bases, V lost 3 bases, and 1 base had no gene match. This CDR3 contains 14 residues. The CDR3 nucleotides are TGTGCCAGTAGTATTGGGACAGGGGGCAATGAGCAGTTCTTC. This translates into CASSIGTGGNEQFF.

This chain uses TRBV7-3 with TRBJ1-2; 8 bases agree with TRBD1. The ends lost 5 bases at V and 3 bases at J; junction bases unmatched: 2. Germline assignment: CDR1 SGHTA and CDR2 FQGTGA. This CDR3 has 13 amino acids. CDR3 in DNA: TGTGCCAGCAGCAAGGGACAGGACTATGGCTACACCTTC. It codes for CASSKGQDYGYTF. The whole variable domain, filled in from reference TRBV7-3 and TRBJ1-2, reads GAGVSQTPSNKVTEKGKYVELRCDPISGHTALYWYRQSLGQGPEFLIYFQGTGAADDSGLPNDRFFAVRPEGSVSTLKIQRTERGDSAVYLCASSKGQDYGYTFGSGTRLTVV.

The genes are TRBV4-1 and TRBJ1-6; perhaps TRBD1 as D (5 bases). Germline loops: CDR1 MGHRA, CDR2 YSYEKL. The CDR3 extends over 15 amino acids. V was shortened by 2 bases and J by 5 bases, with 10 bases between the two germline ends. CDR3 coding DNA: TGCGCCAGCAGCCAAACTGACAGAAATAATTCACCCCTCCACTTT. Encoded protein: CASSQTDRNNSPLHF.

This clone was observed once. The chain employs TRBV7-3 and TRBJ2-3; TRBD2 agrees at 11 bases. The CDR3 runs to 15 residues. V was pared by 8 bases and J by 2 bases, with 6 bases of the junction left unmatched. Germline CDR1 and CDR2: SGHTA and FQGTGA. The CDR3 DNA is TGTGCCAGCGAACTAGCGGGGGATTTCACAGATACGCAGTATTTT. Translation: CASELAGDFTDTQYF.

This clone was detected once. The chain carries TRBV9 and TRBJ2-3; no clear D gene. With 3 bases removed from V and 2 bases from J, the gap between germline ends came to 4 bases. The CDR3 is 12 residues long. Germline CDR1 reads SGDLS; CDR2 reads YYNGEE. The CDR3 reads CASSDITDTQYF. CDR3 sequence (DNA): TGTGCCAGCAGCGACATCACAGATACGCAGTATTTT.

The V and J genes are TRBV4-1 and TRBJ2-6; tentatively, D is TRBD2 (5 bases). This CDR3 spans 20 amino acids. Germline lookup yields CDR1 MGHRA and CDR2 YSYEKL. V dropped 4 bases and J dropped 0 bases, with 22 bases sitting between them. The CDR3 sequence: CASSPGLLLTRSSGANVLTF. The CDR3 nucleotides are TGCGCCAGCAGCCCCGGACTGTTACTCACTCGGAGCTCTGGGGCCAACGTCCTGACTTTC.

This clone was counted between two and nine times. The chain has TRBV10-2 and TRBJ2-1; 12 nucleotides align to TRBD2. After removal of 6 bases from V and 2 bases from J, the junction contained 8 bases not matched to a gene. The CDR3 length is 17 residues. Looked up from germline, CDR1 is WSHSY and CDR2 is SAAADI. CDR3 amino acids: CASRPSGGAVAYNEQFF. The DNA for the CDR3 is TGCGCCAGCAGGCCTAGCGGGGGGGCCGTGGCCTACAATGAGCAGTTCTTC.

This clone was seen only a few times. V and J are TRBV5-1 and TRBJ1-4, with a possible D match to TRBD1 (6 bases). This CDR3 spans 15 amino acids. Between the trimmed V and J ends, which lost 0 bases and 7 bases, there was a span of 13 bases. Germline V gene sequence: CDR1 SGHRS, CDR2 YFSETQ. The CDR3 coding sequence is TGCGCCAGCAGCTTGGCTGGGGGCGCGGGTGAAAAACTGTTTTTT. Translated: CASSLAGGAGEKLFF.

This chain uses TRBV6-1 with TRBJ1-1; TRBD1 aligns across 9 bases. The V gene's germline CDR1 is MNHNS and CDR2 SASEGT. V was pared by 4 bases and J by 4 bases, with 7 bases of the junction left unmatched. The CDR3 is 15 amino acids. The CDR3 spells CASSVLDRGGTEAFF. CDR3 nucleotides: TGTGCCAGCAGTGTCCTGGACAGGGGTGGCACTGAAGCTTTCTTT.

The chain joins TRBV6-5 to TRBJ2-2, with TRBD1 as a possible D gene (7 bases). CDR1 and CDR2 (germline): MNHEY, SVGAGI. V shed 3 bases and J shed 7 bases, with 15 bases lying between them. The CDR3 is made up of 15 amino acids. The DNA for the CDR3 is TGTGCCAGCAGTTATAGCGGCAGGGGGGTCGGGGAGCTGTTTTTT. It encodes CASSYSGRGVGELFF.

The genes are TRBV5-1 and TRBJ1-1; D might be TRBD1 (5 bases). V was pared by 6 bases and J by 2 bases, with 8 bases between. The germline V gene has CDR1 SGHRS and CDR2 YFSETQ. The CDR3 has 12 residues. DNA of the CDR3: TGCGCCAGCATAGGGGAAAACACTGAAGCTTTCTTT. This encodes CASIGENTEAFF.

This clone came up a few times. V and J are TRBV5-1 and TRBJ1-2, with 10 bases fitting TRBD1. Trimming took 4 bases from V and 4 from J; bases not matched to a gene: 10. From germline, CDR1 is SGHRS and CDR2 YFSETQ. The CDR3 is 16 residues long. The CDR3 nucleotides read TGCGCCAGCAGCACAGGACAGGGGGTAGGTGGCTATGGCTACACCTTC. The encoded protein is CASSTGQGVGGYGYTF. Filled out from reference TRBV5-1 and TRBJ1-2, the complete variable domain reads KAGVTQTPRYLIKTRGQQVTLSCSPISGHRSVSWYQQTPGQGLQFLFEYFSETQRNKGNFPGRFSGRQFSNSRSEMNVSTLELGDSALYLCASSTGQGVGGYGYTFGSGTRLTVV.

This chain connects TRBV30 to TRBJ2-3, with 11 bases aligning to TRBD1. Germline CDR1 GTSNPN, CDR2 SVGIG (reference sequence). The CDR3 totals 14 residues. V shed 4 bases and J 4 bases; nucleotides not matched to a gene: 4. CDR3 in amino acids: CAWTGTGGADTQYF. CDR3 nucleotides: TGTGCCTGGACCGGGACAGGGGGAGCAGATACGCAGTATTTT.

This CDR3 is CASSFLNTGELFF. The CDR3 nucleotides read TGCGCCAGCAGCTTCCTGAACACCGGGGAGCTGTTTTTT. This chain uses TRBV5-1 with TRBJ2-2; D is undetermined. The CDR3 is made up of 13 amino acids. V lost 2 bases, J lost 1 base, and 3 bases lay in between. Germline CDR1 is SGHRS and CDR2 is YFSETQ.

In this sample, this clone turned up a few times. The V and J genes are TRBV7-9 and TRBJ2-3; 9 nucleotides line up with TRBD2. The CDR3 totals 13 residues. V shed 8 bases, J shed 5 bases, and the junction held 5 bases outside the gene matches. Looked up from germline, CDR1 is SEHNR and CDR2 is FQNEAQ (reference sequence). CDR3 sequence (DNA): TGTGCCAGCCGCGGGGGGGCCGGAGATACGCAGTATTTT. Its protein is CASRGGAGDTQYF.

This clone was observed once. The CDR3 protein is CASSLAGSSNTGELFF. The CDR3 region has the DNA TGCGCCAGCAGCTTGGCCGGTAGTTCGAACACCGGGGAGCTGTTTTTT. This chain uses TRBV5-1 with TRBJ2-2; D remains ambiguous. The V end was cut by 0 bases, the J end by 0 bases, with 9 bases between. Germline lookup yields CDR1 SGHRS and CDR2 YFSETQ. The CDR3 runs 16 residues.